These 11 T cell receptor beta chains came from one sample sequenced in a study of T cell repertoires in cytomegalovirus infection. TCRdb reprocessed the reads via MiXCR and lists one record per CDR3 protein. The sample lists some 200,000 distinct CDR3 sequences; 7.5% to 10% were seen once. Sequencing was carried out using PBMCs. All receptors come from a human donor in good health (CMV status not recorded). Some clones in this sample may be carry-over from other donors' samples.

There are a few counts of this clonotype. The rearrangement uses TRBV7-6 and TRBJ2-1, with TRBD2 identical over 8 bases. The CDR3 is made up of 16 amino acids. The junction had 6 bases not matched to a gene; V was cut back by 3 bases and J by 2 bases. Per germline, CDR1 SGHVS and CDR2 FNYEAQ. The CDR3 nucleotides are TGTGCCAGCAGCTTTCAGATTAGCGGGGCCTACAATGAGCAGTTCTTC. Translating it yields CASSFQISGAYNEQFF.

Ten or more counts support this clonotype. The V and J genes are TRBV7-8 and TRBJ1-5, with D perhaps matching TRBD1 (5 bases). Germline CDR1 and CDR2: SGHVS and FQNEAQ. The CDR3 has 15 residues. V was trimmed by 1 base and J by 8 bases, leaving 15 bases between them. The chain's CDR3 is CASSLGVTGVEPQHF. The CDR3 DNA sequence: TGTGCCAGCAGCTTAGGGGTTACAGGTGTCGAGCCCCAGCATTTT. Full variable domain (missing parts from reference TRBV7-8 and TRBJ1-5): GAGVSQSPRYKVAKRGQDVALRCDPISGHVSLFWYQQALGQGPEFLTYFQNEAQLDKSGLPSDRFFAERPEGSVSTLKIQRTQQEDSAVYLCASSLGVTGVEPQHFGDGTRLSIL.

This clonotype was seen only a few times. The chain links TRBV20-1 to TRBJ2-6, with 8 bases matching TRBD1. V lost 4 bases, J lost 0 bases, and 5 bases stayed unmatched. Per the germline V gene, CDR1 is DFQATT and CDR2 is SNEGSKA (reference sequence). This CDR3 has 16 amino acids. The chain's CDR3 is CSAMDRVNSGANVLTF. For the CDR3, the DNA is TGCAGTGCTATGGACAGGGTGAACTCTGGGGCCAACGTCCTGACTTTC.

Only a few counts were recorded for this clonotype. CDR3 in amino acids: CASSLRGAGNEQFF. The CDR3 DNA follows: TGTGCCAGCAGTTTACGGGGGGCTGGCAATGAGCAGTTCTTC. This chain uses TRBV27 with TRBJ2-1, with D possibly matching TRBD2 (7 bases). Trimming removed 2 bases from V and 6 bases from J, with 11 bases in between. This CDR3 is built from 14 residues. CDR1 and CDR2 from the germline V gene are MNHEY and SMNVEV (reference sequence).

This clonotype showed up just a few times. The chain carries TRBV27 and TRBJ2-2; D remains ambiguous. This CDR3 has 13 residues. Between the trimmed V and J ends, which lost 7 bases and 3 bases, there was a span of 9 bases. The germline V gene encodes CDR1 MNHEY and CDR2 SMNVEV (reference sequence). The CDR3 DNA reads as TGTGCCAGCAAGACGACCGACACCGGGGAGCTGTTTTTT. This gives the protein CASKTTDTGELFF.

This clonotype has a handful of counts. The rearrangement links TRBV7-9 to TRBJ1-5; D is perhaps TRBD1 (6 bases). V lost 8 bases and J lost 4, with 9 bases in between. This CDR3 has 12 amino acids. Germline assignment: CDR1 SEHNR and CDR2 FQNEAQ (reference sequence). CDR3 sequence: CASSRGNQPQHF. The CDR3 nucleotides are TGTGCCAGCTCCAGGGGAAATCAGCCCCAGCATTTT. Full variable domain (rest looked up from reference TRBV7-9 and TRBJ1-5): DTGVSQNPRHKITKRGQNVTFRCDPISEHNRLYWYRQTLGQGPEFLTYFQNEAQLEKSRLLSDRFSAERPKGSFSTLEIQRTEQGDSAMYLCASSRGNQPQHFGDGTRLSIL.

This clonotype was seen at least ten times. The chain's CDR3 is CASSWGLAGSNEQFF. In DNA form, the CDR3 reads TGTGCCAGCAGCTGGGGACTAGCGGGCTCCAATGAGCAGTTCTTC. The J gene is TRBJ2-1, the V gene TRBV7-2; 12 nucleotides match TRBD2. Germline trimming cut 4 bases from V and 6 bases from J; bases unmatched to any gene: 4. CDR1 is SGHTA and CDR2 is FQGNSA in the germline V gene. The CDR3 is 15 amino acids.

The V and J genes are TRBV12-3 or TRBV12-4 and TRBJ2-3; possibly TRBD2 for D (5 bases). The CDR3 sequence is 14 residues long. The germline V and J ends were trimmed by 5 bases and 1 base, with 10 bases remaining between them. Written as DNA, the CDR3 is TGTGCCAGCAGTCGTGACGGGGGCACAGATACGCAGTATTTT. As protein: CASSRDGGTDTQYF.

This clonotype showed up just a few times. CDR3 residues: CASSYTPSGAETQYF. The CDR3, as DNA: TGTGCCAGCAGTTACACCCCTAGCGGGGCAGAGACCCAGTACTTC. The V and J genes are TRBV6-6 and TRBJ2-5; 9 positions match TRBD2. Germline assignment: CDR1 MNHNY and CDR2 SVGAGI (reference sequence). The ends lost 2 bases at V and 4 bases at J; junction bases unmatched: 5. The CDR3 covers 15 residues.

This clonotype was seen more than once but under ten times. V usage is TRBV20-1 and J usage is TRBJ2-3; a possible D gene is TRBD2 (7 bases). Germline V lookup: CDR1 DFQATT, CDR2 SNEGSKA (reference sequence). The ends were cut back, 0 bases at V and 6 bases at J, with 22 bases in the middle. This CDR3 region has 17 residues. The DNA for the CDR3 is TGCAGTGCTAGAGACCCCTGGGAGGCGGGGGCAGTGGATACGCAGTATTTT. Encoded protein: CSARDPWEAGAVDTQYF.

This CDR3 reads CASSLAGEADTQYF. The CDR3 nucleotides read TGTGCCAGCAGTTTAGCGGGAGAAGCAGATACGCAGTATTTT. The genes are TRBV28 and TRBJ2-3; 7 positions match TRBD2. V trimming: 2 bases; J trimming: 4 bases; junction bases outside the gene matches: 3. The V gene's germline CDR1 is MDHEN and CDR2 SYDVKM. The CDR3 covers 14 residues.